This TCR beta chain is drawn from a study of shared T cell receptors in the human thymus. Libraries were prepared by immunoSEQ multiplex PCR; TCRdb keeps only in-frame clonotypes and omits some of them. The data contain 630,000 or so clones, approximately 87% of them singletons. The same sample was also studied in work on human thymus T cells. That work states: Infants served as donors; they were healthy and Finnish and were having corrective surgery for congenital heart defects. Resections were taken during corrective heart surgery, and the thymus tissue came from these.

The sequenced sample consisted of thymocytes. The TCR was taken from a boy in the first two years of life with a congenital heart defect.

The CDR3 loop is CASSQDMEPVDTEAFF. For the CDR3, the DNA is TGCGCCAGCAGCCAAGATATGGAGCCGGTGGACACTGAAGCTTTCTTT. V and J are TRBV4-3 and TRBJ1-1; D gene uncertain. This CDR3 contains 16 residues. Germline-derived CDR1 and CDR2 are LGHNA and YSLEER. Trimming removed 0 bases at V and 3 bases at J, with 14 bases between.